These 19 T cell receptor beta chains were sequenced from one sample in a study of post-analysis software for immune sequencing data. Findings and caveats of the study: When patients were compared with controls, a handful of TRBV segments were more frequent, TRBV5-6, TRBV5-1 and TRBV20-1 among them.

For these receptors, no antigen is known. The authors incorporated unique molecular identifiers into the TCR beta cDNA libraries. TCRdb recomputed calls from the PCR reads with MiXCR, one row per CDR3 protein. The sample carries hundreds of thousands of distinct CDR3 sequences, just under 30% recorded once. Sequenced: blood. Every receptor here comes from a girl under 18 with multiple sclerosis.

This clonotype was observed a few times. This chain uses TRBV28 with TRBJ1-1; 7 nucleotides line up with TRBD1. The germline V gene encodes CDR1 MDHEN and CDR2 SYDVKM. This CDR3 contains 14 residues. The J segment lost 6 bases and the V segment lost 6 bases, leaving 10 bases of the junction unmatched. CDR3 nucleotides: TGTGCCAGCAGCCACCGACAGGGAGGCGCTGAAGCTTTCTTT. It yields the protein CASSHRQGGAEAFF.

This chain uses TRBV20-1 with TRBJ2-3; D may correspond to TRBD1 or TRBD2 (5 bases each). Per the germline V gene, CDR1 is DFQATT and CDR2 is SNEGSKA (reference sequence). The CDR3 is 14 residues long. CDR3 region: CTVPGRRSTDTQYF. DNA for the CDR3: TGCACTGTCCCGGGACGGCGGAGCACAGATACGCAGTATTTT.

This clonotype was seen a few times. The CDR3: CASTPRGRAGRNEQFF. In DNA, the CDR3 is TGTGCCAGCACGCCCCGTGGGAGGGCCGGGAGGAATGAGCAGTTCTTC. The V gene is TRBV3-1, the J gene TRBJ2-1; 7 bases are shared with TRBD2. The CDR3 extends over 16 amino acids. V was clipped by 7 bases and J by 7 bases; unmatched bases: 16. Germline-derived CDR1 and CDR2 are LGHDT and YNNKEL (reference sequence).

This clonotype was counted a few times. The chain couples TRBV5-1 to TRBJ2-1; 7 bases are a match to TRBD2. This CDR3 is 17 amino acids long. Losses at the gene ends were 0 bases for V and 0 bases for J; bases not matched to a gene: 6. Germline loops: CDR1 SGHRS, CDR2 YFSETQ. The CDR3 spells CASSLAMGLSSYNEQFF. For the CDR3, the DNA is TGCGCCAGCAGCTTGGCCATGGGACTAAGCTCCTACAATGAGCAGTTCTTC.

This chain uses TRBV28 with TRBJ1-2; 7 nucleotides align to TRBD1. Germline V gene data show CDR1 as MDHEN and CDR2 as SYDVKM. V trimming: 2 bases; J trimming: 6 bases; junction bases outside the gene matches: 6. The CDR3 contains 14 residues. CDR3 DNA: TGTGCCAGCAGTTTAGGGGGACAGCTAAATGGCTACACCTTC. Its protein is CASSLGGQLNGYTF.

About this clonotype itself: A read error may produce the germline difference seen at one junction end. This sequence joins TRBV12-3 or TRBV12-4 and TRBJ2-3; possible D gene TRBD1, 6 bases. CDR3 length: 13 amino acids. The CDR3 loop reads CASKTGSTDMQYF. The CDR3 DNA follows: TGTGCCAGCAAGACAGGAAGCACAGATATGCAGTATTTT.

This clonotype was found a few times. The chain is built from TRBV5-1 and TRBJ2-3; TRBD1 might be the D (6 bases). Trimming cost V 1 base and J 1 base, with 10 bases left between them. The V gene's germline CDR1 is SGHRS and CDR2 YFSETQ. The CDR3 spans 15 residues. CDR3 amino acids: CASSLRDIRTDTQYF. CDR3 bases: TGCGCCAGCAGCTTGAGGGACATTCGCACAGATACGCAGTATTTT.

The CDR3 region is CASSRGAFSLGETQYF. CDR3 sequence (DNA): TGTGCCAGCAGCAGAGGGGCCTTTTCCTTGGGGGAGACCCAGTACTTC. V and J are TRBV7-6 and TRBJ2-5; D might be TRBD1 or TRBD2, each matching 5 bases. CDR1 SGHVS and CDR2 FNYEAQ come from the germline V gene. V was pared by 5 bases and J by 5 bases, with 21 bases between. CDR3 length equals 16 residues.

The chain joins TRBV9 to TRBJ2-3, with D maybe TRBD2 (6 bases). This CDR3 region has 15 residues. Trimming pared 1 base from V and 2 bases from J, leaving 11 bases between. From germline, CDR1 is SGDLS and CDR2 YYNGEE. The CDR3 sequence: CASSVTQGLTDTQYF. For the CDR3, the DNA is TGTGCCAGCAGCGTAACCCAGGGACTCACAGATACGCAGTATTTT.

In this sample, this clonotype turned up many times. Here the CDR3 reads CSARGLGQETQYF. The CDR3 nucleotides read TGCAGTGCTAGAGGACTCGGGCAAGAGACCCAGTACTTC. The chain couples TRBV20-1 to TRBJ2-5, with D unclear. Germline V gives CDR1 DFQATT, CDR2 SNEGSKA (reference sequence). This CDR3 comprises 13 residues. Trimming took off 1 base at V and 2 bases at J, with 8 bases between the two ends.

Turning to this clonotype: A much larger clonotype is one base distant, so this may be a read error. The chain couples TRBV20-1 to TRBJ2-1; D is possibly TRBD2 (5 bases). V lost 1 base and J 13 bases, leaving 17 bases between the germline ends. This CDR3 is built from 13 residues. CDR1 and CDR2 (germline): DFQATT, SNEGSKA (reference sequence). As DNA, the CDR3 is TGCAGTGCTAGAGCCGGGGTCCGCGAGACCCAGTTCTTC. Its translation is CSARAGVRETQFF.

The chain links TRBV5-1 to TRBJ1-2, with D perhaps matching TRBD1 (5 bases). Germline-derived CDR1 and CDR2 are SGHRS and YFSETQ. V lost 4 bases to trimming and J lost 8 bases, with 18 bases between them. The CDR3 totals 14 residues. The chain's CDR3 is CASSRDPSGTGYTF. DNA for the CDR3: TGCGCCAGCAGCCGGGACCCCTCTGGAACGGGCTACACCTTC.

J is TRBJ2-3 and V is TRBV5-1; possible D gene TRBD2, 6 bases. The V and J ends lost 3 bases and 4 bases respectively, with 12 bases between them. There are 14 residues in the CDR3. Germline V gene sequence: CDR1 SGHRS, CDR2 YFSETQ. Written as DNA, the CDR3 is TGCGCCAGCAGCTGGGGAGGAGAAGCAGATACGCAGTATTTT. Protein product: CASSWGGEADTQYF.

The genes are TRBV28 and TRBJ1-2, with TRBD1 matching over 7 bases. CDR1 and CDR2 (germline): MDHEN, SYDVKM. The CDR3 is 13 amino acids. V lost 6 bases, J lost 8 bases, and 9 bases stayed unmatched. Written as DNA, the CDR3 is TGTGCCAGCAGCCACCCGACAGGGAACGGCTACACCTTC. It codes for CASSHPTGNGYTF.

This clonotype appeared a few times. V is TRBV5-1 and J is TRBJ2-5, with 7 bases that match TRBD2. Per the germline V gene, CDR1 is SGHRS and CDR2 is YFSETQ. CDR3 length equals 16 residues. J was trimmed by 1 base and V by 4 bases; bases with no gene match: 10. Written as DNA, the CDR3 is TGCGCCAGCAGCCCTTGGGGGGGATCGTCCCAAGAGACCCAGTACTTC. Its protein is CASSPWGGSSQETQYF.

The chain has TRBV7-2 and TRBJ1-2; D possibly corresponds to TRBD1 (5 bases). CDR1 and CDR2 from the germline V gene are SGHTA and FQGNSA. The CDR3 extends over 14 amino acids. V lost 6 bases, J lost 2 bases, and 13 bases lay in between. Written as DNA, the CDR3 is TGTGCCAGCAGTTCAGGACACCTCAACTATGGCTACACCTTC. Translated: CASSSGHLNYGYTF.

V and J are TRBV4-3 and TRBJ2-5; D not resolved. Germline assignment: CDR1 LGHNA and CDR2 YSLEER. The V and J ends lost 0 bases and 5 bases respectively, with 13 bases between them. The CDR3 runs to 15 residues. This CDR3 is CASSQDLDHRETQYF. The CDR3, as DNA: TGCGCCAGCAGCCAAGATCTAGATCACCGCGAGACCCAGTACTTC.

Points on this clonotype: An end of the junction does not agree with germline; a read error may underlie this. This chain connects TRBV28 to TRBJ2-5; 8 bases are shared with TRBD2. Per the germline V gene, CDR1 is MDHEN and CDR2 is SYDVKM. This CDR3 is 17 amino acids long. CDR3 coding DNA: TGTGCCACCACTGGACTGGAGACTAGCGCGGTCCGGGAGACCCGGTACTTC. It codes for CATTGLETSAVRETRYF.

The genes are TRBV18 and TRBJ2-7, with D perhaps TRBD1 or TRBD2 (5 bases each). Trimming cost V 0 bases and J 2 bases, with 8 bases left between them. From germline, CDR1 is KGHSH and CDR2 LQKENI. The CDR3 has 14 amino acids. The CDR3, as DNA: TGTGCCAGCTCACCACCACGGGGCCCCTACGAGCAGTACTTC. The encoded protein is CASSPPRGPYEQYF.